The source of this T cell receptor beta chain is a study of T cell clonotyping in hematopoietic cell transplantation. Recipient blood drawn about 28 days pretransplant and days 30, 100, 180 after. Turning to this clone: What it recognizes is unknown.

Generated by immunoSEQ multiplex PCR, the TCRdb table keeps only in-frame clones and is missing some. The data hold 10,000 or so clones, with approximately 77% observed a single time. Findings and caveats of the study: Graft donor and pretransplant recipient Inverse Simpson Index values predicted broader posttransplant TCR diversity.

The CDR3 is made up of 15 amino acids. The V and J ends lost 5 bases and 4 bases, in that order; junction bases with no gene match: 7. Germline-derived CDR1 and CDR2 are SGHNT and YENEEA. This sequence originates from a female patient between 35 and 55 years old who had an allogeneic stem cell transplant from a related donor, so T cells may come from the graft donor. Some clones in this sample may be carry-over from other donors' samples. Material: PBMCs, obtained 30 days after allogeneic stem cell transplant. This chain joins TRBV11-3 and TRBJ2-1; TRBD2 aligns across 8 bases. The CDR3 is CASSPGTRGYNEQFF. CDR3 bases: TGTGCCAGCAGCCCCGGGACTAGGGGGTACAATGAGCAGTTCTTC. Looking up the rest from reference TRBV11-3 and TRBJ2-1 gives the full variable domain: EAGVVQSPRYKIIEKKQPVAFWCNPISGHNTLYWYLQNLGQGPELLIRYENEEAVDDSQLPKDRFSAERLKGVDSTLKIQPAELGDSAVYLCASSPGTRGYNEQFFGPGTRLTVL.